One and the same sample provided the 15 T cell receptor beta chains below, sequenced in a study of PD-1 blockade in classical Hodgkin lymphoma. Regarding time point: cycle 4 day 1 (C4D1), after less than 7 weeks of nivolumab. Each of the patients experienced relapse following autologous stem cell transplantation, and their brentuximab vedotin exposure differed. Purification of CD4+ T cells from thawed PBMCs was performed via magnetic negative selection. Assay used: immunoSEQ multiplex PCR; TCRdb lists only in-frame clones, some missing. This sample has 27,000 or so clones, with approximately 89% found just once. The input for sequencing was CD4+ T cells from blood, taken before the fourth cycle of nivolumab. The receptor set was obtained from a human donor with classical Hodgkin lymphoma.

The rearrangement joins TRBV19 to TRBJ1-1, with 7 bases identical to TRBD1. Losses at the gene ends were 3 bases for V and 1 base for J; bases not matched to a gene: 8. CDR3 length: 16 residues. CDR1 LNHDA and CDR2 SQIVND come from the germline V gene (reference sequence). The CDR3 reads CASSMKAAGGNTEAFF. CDR3 nucleotide sequence: TGTGCCAGTAGTATGAAGGCGGCAGGGGGGAACACTGAAGCTTTCTTT.

V and J are TRBV6-1 and TRBJ2-7; possible D gene TRBD2, 6 bases. This CDR3 is 13 amino acids long. Looked up from germline, CDR1 is MNHNS and CDR2 is SASEGT. Trimming took off 6 bases at V and 7 bases at J, with 16 bases between the two ends. Here the CDR3 DNA reads TGTGCCAGCAGAGGGGCGGCTAGCGATGAGCAGTACTTC. Its translation: CASRGAASDEQYF.

The chain combines TRBV7-9 with TRBJ2-1, with 8 bases identical to TRBD2. CDR1 and CDR2 (germline): SEHNR, FQNEAQ (reference sequence). This CDR3 is 16 amino acids long. V shed 5 bases, J shed 8 bases, and the junction held 14 bases outside the gene matches. The CDR3 DNA reads TGTGCCAGCAGCCCTAGGGCGGCAGCGGGAGTTGATGAGCAGTTCTTC. Translation: CASSPRAAAGVDEQFF. The entire variable domain, with the rest obtained from reference TRBV7-9 and TRBJ2-1, is as follows: DTGVSQNPRHKITKRGQNVTFRCDPISEHNRLYWYRQTLGQGPEFLTYFQNEAQLEKSRLLSDRFSAERPKGSFSTLEIQRTEQGDSAMYLCASSPRAAAGVDEQFFGPGTRLTVL.

The chain joins TRBV27 to TRBJ1-2; TRBD1 agrees at 8 bases. Germline values: CDR1 MNHEY, CDR2 SMNVEV (reference sequence). CDR3 length: 13 residues. The junction had 8 bases not matched to a gene; V was cut back by 6 bases and J by 8 bases. The CDR3 is CASSMQGAVGYTF. Here the CDR3 DNA reads TGTGCCAGCAGCATGCAGGGGGCGGTCGGCTACACCTTC.

The V gene is TRBV4-1, the J gene TRBJ2-5; 8 nucleotides align to TRBD1. The CDR3 is 14 residues long. Trimming took 2 bases from V and 7 from J; bases not matched to a gene: 6. Germline lookup yields CDR1 MGHRA and CDR2 YSYEKL. The DNA of the CDR3 is TGCGCCAGCAGCCAACTGGGACAGGCTGCGACCCAGTACTTC. It codes for CASSQLGQAATQYF.

This clone occurred once. The rearrangement uses TRBV4-2 and TRBJ2-4; no clear D. V lost 1 base to trimming and J lost 0 bases, with 7 bases between them. The CDR3 runs to 15 residues. In germline, CDR1 is LGHNA, CDR2 YNFKEQ. CDR3 sequence reads: CASSQGLLAKNIQYF. CDR3 in DNA: TGTGCCAGCAGCCAAGGGCTCTTAGCCAAAAACATTCAGTACTTC.

This chain uses TRBV5-4 with TRBJ2-2; maybe TRBD1 (6 bases). This CDR3 contains 15 residues. In germline, CDR1 is SGHNT, CDR2 YYREEE (reference sequence). V was trimmed by 4 bases and J by 6 bases, leaving 16 bases between them. The CDR3 is CASSKTGLVPGELFF. In nucleotides, the CDR3 is TGTGCCAGCAGCAAAACAGGGCTAGTCCCCGGGGAGCTGTTTTTT.

V gene TRBV5-1 combines with J gene TRBJ1-1; D gene ambiguous. There are 16 residues in the CDR3. Germline assignment: CDR1 SGHRS and CDR2 YFSETQ. V was shortened by 0 bases and J by 0 bases, with 12 bases between the two germline ends. CDR3 sequence (DNA): TGCGCCAGCAGCTTGGCCAGGCTAACCATGAACACTGAAGCTTTCTTT. As protein: CASSLARLTMNTEAFF.

The chain is built from TRBV11-2 and TRBJ2-1, with 11 bases identical to TRBD2. J lost 6 bases, V lost 1 base, and 5 bases had no gene match. The V gene's germline CDR1 is SGHAT and CDR2 FQNNGV. The CDR3 has 16 residues. The CDR3 region has the DNA TGTGCCAGCAGCTTAGTAGGGACTAGCGGTGCCAATGAGCAGTTCTTC. Its translation: CASSLVGTSGANEQFF.

The rearrangement uses TRBV6-5 and TRBJ2-7, with D maybe TRBD2 (5 bases). V gave up 0 bases and J gave up 3 bases, with 12 bases separating them. Germline CDR1 is MNHEY and CDR2 is SVGAGI. The length of the CDR3 is 15 residues. The CDR3: CASSYSSSRGYEQYF. Written as DNA, the CDR3 is TGTGCCAGCAGTTACTCGTCTTCCCGGGGCTACGAGCAGTACTTC.

This clone was seen only a few times. The J gene is TRBJ1-2, the V gene TRBV7-9, with D tentatively TRBD1 (5 bases). Trimming pared 0 bases from V and 4 bases from J, leaving 9 bases between. Germline assignment: CDR1 SEHNR and CDR2 FQNEAQ (reference sequence). The length of the CDR3 is 14 residues. The CDR3 protein is CASSLAAGTYGYTF. DNA for the CDR3: TGTGCCAGCAGCTTAGCGGCAGGGACCTATGGCTACACCTTC.

The CDR3 spells CASSPSFQGGMINEQFF. DNA for the CDR3: TGTGCCAGCTCACCGTCTTTCCAGGGGGGTATGATAAATGAGCAGTTCTTC. V is TRBV18 and J is TRBJ2-1; possibly TRBD1 for D (7 bases). Germline-derived CDR1 and CDR2 are KGHSH and LQKENI. The germline V and J ends were trimmed by 3 bases and 7 bases, with 22 bases remaining between them. There are 17 residues in the CDR3.

The rearrangement joins TRBV27 to TRBJ1-5; D remains ambiguous. There are 13 residues in the CDR3. CDR1 MNHEY and CDR2 SMNVEV come from the germline V gene (reference sequence). V gave up 5 bases and J gave up 4 bases, with 9 bases separating them. The CDR3 DNA reads as TGTGCCAGCAGTGGACGGGTTAATCAGCCCCAGCATTTT. It is translated as CASSGRVNQPQHF.

This rearrangement joins TRBV5-4 to TRBJ2-7; 12 nucleotides agree with TRBD2. The CDR3 is 15 amino acids. V shed 2 bases and J 6 bases; nucleotides not matched to a gene: 6. Germline CDR1 SGHNT, CDR2 YYREEE (reference sequence). CDR3 nucleotide sequence: TGTGCCAGCAGCTTCCTAGCGGGAGGGCCCGGCGAGCAGTACTTC. Protein: CASSFLAGGPGEQYF. The whole variable domain, remainder taken from reference TRBV5-4 and TRBJ2-7, is ETGVTQSPTHLIKTRGQQVTLRCSSQSGHNTVSWYQQALGQGPQFIFQYYREEENGRGNFPPRFSGLQFPNYSSELNVNALELDDSALYLCASSFLAGGPGEQYFGPGTRLTVT.

The chain recombines TRBV10-1 with TRBJ1-1; D ambiguous. Trimming shortened V by 3 bases and J by 1 base, and 9 bases separated the two germline ends. This CDR3 contains 14 residues. The germline gives CDR1 WNHNN, CDR2 SYGVQD (reference sequence). CDR3 nucleotides: TGCGCCAGCAGTGAAAACTCCCAGAACACTGAAGCTTTCTTT. Residues: CASSENSQNTEAFF.